This T cell receptor beta chain was captured by sequencing in a study of blood T cells in healthy people across ages. General study points: Diversity estimated from one million T cells was considered an underestimate.

Together with a sample-barcoded 5' primer, a J-beta primer mix was included in a second PCR lasting roughly 6 to 12 cycles. One entry per CDR3 protein, called by TCRdb with MiXCR from the 5' RACE reads. The table has around 1.5 million distinct CDR3 sequences, approximately 59% seen once; the top ten hold over 5%. CDR1 is SEHNR and CDR2 is FQNEAQ in the germline V gene (reference sequence). CDR3 length: 15 amino acids. The trim removed 5 bases at V and 10 bases at J, leaving 13 bases unmatched. In regard to this clonotype: Its target is unknown.

The TCR sequence derives from a young man in good health. The sample taken for sequencing was blood. This chain joins TRBV7-9 and TRBJ2-1; 8 bases are a match to TRBD1. This CDR3 is CASSPPRTGLEEQFF. DNA for the CDR3: TGTGCCAGCAGCCCACCCCGGACAGGGCTTGAGGAGCAGTTCTTC.